This entry lists 25 T cell receptor beta chains sequenced from one sample in a study of T cells in tuberculosis. After thawing and overnight rest, PBMC were stained with GMM-loaded CD1B tetramer, viability dye and anti-CD3 for sorting. The CD1B tetramers carried C32 glucose monomycolate purified from Rhodococcus equi. Method: immunoSEQ multiplex PCR; TCRdb's copy keeps in-frame clones and lacks some. The sample consists of tens of thousands of clones, approximately 90% of them appearing once. Sequenced material: CD1b-GMM tetramer-negative cells sorted from PBMCs. The receptor source for this set is an adult woman with latent tuberculosis.

The chain links TRBV25-1 to TRBJ1-1; maybe TRBD1 (5 bases). The CDR3 consists of 13 residues. V lost 3 bases and J 1 base, leaving 6 bases between the germline ends. CDR1 and CDR2 from the germline V gene are MGHDK and SYGVNS. CDR3 coding DNA: TGTGCCAGCAGTGAGGGGGGGAACACTGAAGCTTTCTTT. Residues: CASSEGGNTEAFF.

The chain couples TRBV7-2 to TRBJ2-5, with TRBD2 matching 16 bases. The V gene end was trimmed by 1 base and the J gene end by 5 bases; junction bases not matched to a gene: 4. Per the germline V gene, CDR1 is SGHTA and CDR2 is FQGNSA. The CDR3 sequence is 17 residues long. The CDR3 DNA reads TGTGCCAGCAGCTTAGTTGGGACTAGCGGGGGGGTGGAGACCCAGTACTTC. Residues: CASSLVGTSGGVETQYF.

This chain links TRBV15 with TRBJ1-4; D uncertain. Germline V gene data show CDR1 as LNHNV and CDR2 as YYDKDF (reference sequence). Deletions cut 0 bases from V and 8 bases from J, with 16 bases between. The CDR3 runs 16 residues. This CDR3 is CATSREGLGVGEKLFF. The CDR3 coding sequence is TGTGCCACCAGCAGAGAAGGCCTGGGAGTGGGGGAAAAACTGTTTTTT.

Points on this clone: The sample holds other DNA sequences that translate to the same CDR3. V usage is TRBV4-1 and J usage is TRBJ1-2; 8 bases are a match to TRBD1. The CDR3 runs 14 residues. Germline V lookup: CDR1 MGHRA, CDR2 YSYEKL. Trimming removed 1 base from V and 5 bases from J; junction bases left unmatched: 3. The CDR3 reads CASSQGTGGYGYTF. The CDR3 DNA follows: TGCGCCAGCAGCCAAGGTACAGGGGGATATGGCTACACCTTC.

V gene TRBV19 combines with J gene TRBJ2-7; 13 bases align to TRBD2. V lost 6 bases and J lost 4; bases outside the gene matches: 6. CDR1 is LNHDA, CDR2 SQIVND, per germline (reference sequence). CDR3 length: 15 residues. In nucleotides, the CDR3 is TGTGCCAGTAGCCCGACTAGCGGGGGGAAGTACGAGCAGTACGTC. Its translation: CASSPTSGGKYEQYV.

This CDR3 reads CASSPYTSGTSTDTQYF. The CDR3, as DNA: TGTGCCAGCTCACCGTACACTAGCGGGACTAGCACAGATACGCAGTATTTT. The gene calls are TRBV18 and TRBJ2-3; 10 positions agree with TRBD2. The CDR3 is 17 residues long. Germline V gene sequence: CDR1 KGHSH, CDR2 LQKENI. V dropped 3 bases and J dropped 0; count of bases not matched to a gene: 6.

The genes are TRBV11-2 and TRBJ2-1; 13 bases fit TRBD2. Germline CDR1 reads SGHAT; CDR2 reads FQNNGV. The CDR3 runs to 14 residues. V lost 5 bases and J lost 9; bases outside the gene matches: 4. The CDR3 is CASSRLAGGGEQFF. CDR3 DNA: TGTGCCAGCAGCAGACTAGCGGGGGGAGGTGAGCAGTTCTTC. Drawing the rest from reference TRBV11-2 and TRBJ2-1, the complete variable domain is EAGVAQSPRYKIIEKRQSVAFWCNPISGHATLYWYQQILGQGPKLLIQFQNNGVVDDSQLPKDRFSAERLKGVDSTLKIQPAKLEDSAVYLCASSRLAGGGEQFFGPGTRLTVL.

This clone turned up a few times. The genes are TRBV28 and TRBJ2-1; D may be TRBD2 (5 bases). Germline V CDR1 and CDR2: MDHEN, SYDVKM. The CDR3 is 16 residues long. Trimming cost V 6 bases and J 0 bases, with 15 bases left between them. CDR3 bases: TGTGCCAGCAGAGACCAATTAGCGCACTCCTACAATGAGCAGTTCTTC. Translating it yields CASRDQLAHSYNEQFF.

The chain has TRBV30 and TRBJ1-2; D perhaps matches TRBD1 (5 bases). This CDR3 is built from 11 residues. Germline V gene data show CDR1 as GTSNPN and CDR2 as SVGIG (reference sequence). Trimming cost V 8 bases and J 4 bases, with 11 bases left between them. The CDR3 reads CAGREGYGYTF. CDR3 coding DNA: TGTGCCGGCAGGGAGGGCTATGGCTACACCTTC.

This chain uses TRBV27 with TRBJ1-6; the D gene is possibly TRBD1 (6 bases). The V gene's germline CDR1 is MNHEY and CDR2 SMNVEV (reference sequence). V dropped 6 bases and J dropped 10 bases, with 16 bases sitting between them. The CDR3 loop spans 14 amino acids. CDR3 in DNA: TGTGCCAGCAGACAGGGCTTGGTCCGCTCACCCCTCCACTTT. Amino acid sequence: CASRQGLVRSPLHF.

The chain links TRBV7-9 to TRBJ1-4; 9 nucleotides line up with TRBD1. The CDR3 is 16 residues long. Per the germline V gene, CDR1 is SEHNR and CDR2 is FQNEAQ (reference sequence). Trimming removed 4 bases from V and 8 bases from J; junction bases left unmatched: 11. CDR3 nucleotides: TGTGCCAGCAGCTCTCGACGGGGGACAGGGCGGGAAAAACTGTTTTTT. This encodes CASSSRRGTGREKLFF.

This clone has just one count. CDR3 sequence (DNA): TGTGCCAGTAGTGGGGGGGGCGTGGGAAACATTCAGTACTTC. Its protein product is CASSGGGVGNIQYF. This chain links TRBV19 with TRBJ2-4; D possibly corresponds to TRBD2 (7 bases). Trimming shortened V by 5 bases and J by 6 bases, and 14 bases separated the two germline ends. Germline V CDR1 and CDR2: LNHDA, SQIVND (reference sequence). The CDR3 has 14 residues.

The chain links TRBV10-3 to TRBJ1-1; D is perhaps TRBD1 (5 bases). The CDR3 loop spans 12 amino acids. CDR1 and CDR2 (germline): ENHRY, SYGVKD. V gave up 3 bases and J gave up 7 bases, with 9 bases separating them. The DNA for the CDR3 is TGTGCCATCAGTGATGGGGGGGATGAAGCTTTCTTT. Translating gives CAISDGGDEAFF.

The CDR3 loop reads CASSQSGADYGYTF. In DNA, the CDR3 is TGCGCCAGCAGTCAATCGGGAGCGGACTATGGCTACACCTTC. The J gene is TRBJ1-2, the V gene TRBV23-1; no clear D gene. TRBV23-1 is classed as an ORF, of uncertain function. V was trimmed by 0 bases and J by 3 bases, leaving 8 bases between them. The CDR3 is 14 amino acids.

The chain joins TRBV6-6 to TRBJ1-3; D gene unclear. Per the germline V gene, CDR1 is MNHNY and CDR2 is SVGAGI (reference sequence). Trimming removed 4 bases from V and 1 base from J, with 11 bases in between. The CDR3 extends over 15 amino acids. The CDR3 DNA follows: TGTGCCAGCAGTTCCCGAAAGCAATCTGGAAACACCATATATTTT. Its translation: CASSSRKQSGNTIYF.

This chain uses TRBV27 with TRBJ1-3; 10 positions agree with TRBD1. Germline V gene lookup returns CDR1 MNHEY and CDR2 SMNVEV (reference sequence). The CDR3 contains 17 residues. V lost 1 base, J lost 0 bases, and 3 bases stayed unmatched. The CDR3 DNA reads as TGTGCCAGCAGTTTATTGGGACAGGGGTACTCTGGAAACACCATATATTTT. Its translation: CASSLLGQGYSGNTIYF.

Here the CDR3 reads CASSFLAGTDTQYF. DNA of the CDR3: TGTGCCAGCAGTTTTCTAGCGGGGACTGATACGCAGTATTTT. V usage is TRBV28 and J usage is TRBJ2-3; 9 nucleotides align to TRBD2. CDR3 length: 14 amino acids. Germline V CDR1 and CDR2: MDHEN, SYDVKM. Germline trimming cut 3 bases from V and 6 bases from J; bases unmatched to any gene: 4.

The V and J genes are TRBV2 and TRBJ1-1, with D possibly being TRBD1 (6 bases). CDR1 is SNHLY and CDR2 is FYNNEI in the germline V gene. Trimming removed 4 bases from V and 8 bases from J, with 11 bases in between. CDR3 length: 12 residues. The CDR3 reads CASSVVGQEAFF. The CDR3 DNA follows: TGTGCCAGCAGTGTCGTGGGACAAGAAGCTTTCTTT.

The rearrangement uses TRBV27 and TRBJ2-5, with D tentatively TRBD1 (6 bases). V lost 5 bases and J 9 bases, leaving 16 bases between the germline ends. The CDR3 is 13 residues long. The V gene's germline CDR1 is MNHEY and CDR2 SMNVEV (reference sequence). The CDR3 nucleotides are TGTGCCAGCAGTACCGGACAGCCAAAGGCCCAGTACTTC. This gives the protein CASSTGQPKAQYF.

Regarding this clone: This sample includes further DNA sequences coding for the same CDR3. The gene calls are TRBV5-6 and TRBJ1-6, with TRBD1 as a possible D gene (5 bases). The CDR3 runs to 14 residues. Trimming cost V 4 bases and J 10 bases, with 15 bases left between them. Germline CDR1 is SGHDT and CDR2 is YYEEEE. CDR3 in amino acids: CASSPGGVGSPLHF. DNA for the CDR3: TGTGCCAGCAGCCCGGGGGGGGTAGGATCACCCCTCCACTTT. The whole variable domain, remainder taken from reference TRBV5-6 and TRBJ1-6, is DAGVTQSPTHLIKTRGQQVTLRCSPKSGHDTVSWYQQALGQGPQFIFQYYEEEERQRGNFPDRFSGHQFPNYSSELNVNALLLGDSALYLCASSPGGVGSPLHFGNGTRLTVT.

J is TRBJ1-2 and V is TRBV6-1; 8 bases line up with TRBD1. With V trimmed by 2 bases and J by 2 bases, 4 bases remained unmatched. Germline loops: CDR1 MNHNS, CDR2 SASEGT. This CDR3 contains 15 residues. In DNA form, the CDR3 reads TGTGCCAGCAGTGAACTGACAGGGGTAAACTATGGCTACACCTTC. It is translated as CASSELTGVNYGYTF.

The chain recombines TRBV6-5 with TRBJ2-1; TRBD2 matches 13 bases. This CDR3 is 15 amino acids long. Germline V gene data show CDR1 as MNHEY and CDR2 as SVGAGI. J gave up 6 bases and V 6 bases, and 5 bases lay outside the gene matches. This CDR3 is CASSSTSGGVNEQFF. The CDR3 DNA reads as TGTGCCAGCAGCTCTACTAGCGGGGGGGTCAATGAGCAGTTCTTC.

The chain links TRBV9 to TRBJ2-2; TRBD2 agrees at 11 bases. Germline V lookup: CDR1 SGDLS, CDR2 YYNGEE. The V and J ends lost 4 bases and 1 base, in that order; junction bases with no gene match: 0. The CDR3 totals 15 residues. The CDR3 reads CASSTSGGNTGELFF. CDR3 coding DNA: TGTGCCAGCAGCACTAGCGGGGGGAACACCGGGGAGCTGTTTTTT.

In DNA form, the CDR3 reads TGTGCCAGCAGCTTAGCGATCGGGGGATATACCGGGGAGCTGTTTTTT. Amino acids: CASSLAIGGYTGELFF. J is TRBJ2-2 and V is TRBV7-2; D may be TRBD2 (6 bases). V dropped 0 bases and J dropped 5 bases, with 13 bases sitting between them. The CDR3 has 16 amino acids. Germline values: CDR1 SGHTA, CDR2 FQGNSA.

The rearrangement links TRBV15 to TRBJ2-7; D not certain. Germline CDR1 is LNHNV and CDR2 is YYDKDF (reference sequence). This CDR3 is built from 14 residues. V lost 4 bases to trimming and J lost 3 bases, with 13 bases between them. The DNA of the CDR3 is TGTGCCACCAGCACCGGGTCGCAGGACTACGAGCAGTACGTC. This translates into CATSTGSQDYEQYV.